This T cell receptor (beta chain) stems from a study of T cell responses to AZD1222 COVID-19 vaccine. Trimming took off 0 bases at V and 1 base at J, with 11 bases between the two ends. Per germline, CDR1 SGDLS and CDR2 YYNGEE. This CDR3 is 16 amino acids long. Broader study findings: White British people made up most donors, females outnumbered males, and clonal diversity was possibly underestimated. With two AZD1222 doses given, Spike-specific TCR breadth and depth both rose. At baseline, just a handful of AZD1222 recipients tested seropositive.

Regarding this clone: Its specificity is not known.

Measured with immunoSEQ multiplex PCR; TCRdb has only the in-frame clones, and not every one. Here the sample spans roughly 130,000 clones, 85% to 90% being singletons. The clonotype originates from an adult in good health. This chain uses TRBV9 with TRBJ1-5; D is unclear. This specimen was peripheral blood, taken on day 0 of AZD1222 vaccination. The CDR3 DNA follows: TGTGCCAGCAGCGTAGGTCCCCTCGGGAGCAATCAGCCCCAGCATTTT. Translating it yields CASSVGPLGSNQPQHF.